These 16 T cell receptor beta chains came from one sample sequenced in a study of OX40 agonist ivuxolimab in advanced cancers. Produced via immunoSEQ multiplex PCR; TCRdb's table is partial and in-frame only. Of tens of thousands of clones in the sample, roughly 87% were seen once. The source was CD4+ or CD8+ T cells sorted from blood, collected in a trial of the OX40 agonist ivuxolimab. Source of these receptors: an adult with an advanced solid tumor such as melanoma, head and neck, liver or kidney cancer.

The chain combines TRBV6-6 with TRBJ2-7; 9 bases align to TRBD1. The germline V gene has CDR1 MNHNY and CDR2 SVGAGI (reference sequence). This CDR3 contains 16 residues. Trimming took 5 bases from V and 2 from J; bases not matched to a gene: 10. The CDR3 nucleotides are TGTGCCAGCAGTCAGCACCTAGGACAGGGGACCTACGAGCAGTACGTC. This gives the protein CASSQHLGQGTYEQYV.

The J gene is TRBJ2-3, the V gene TRBV28; D is possibly TRBD2 (7 bases). Germline CDR1 and CDR2: MDHEN and SYDVKM. Trimming took off 6 bases at V and 1 base at J, with 14 bases between the two ends. The CDR3 spans 15 residues. This CDR3 reads CASRTAGAGTDTQYF. The CDR3 nucleotides read TGTGCCAGCAGAACCGCGGGGGCGGGCACAGATACGCAGTATTTT.

This sequence joins TRBV27 and TRBJ1-2, with a tentative D call TRBD1 (6 bases). The CDR3 loop spans 16 amino acids. Trimming took 8 bases from V and 0 from J, leaving 19 bases between them. In germline, CDR1 is MNHEY, CDR2 SMNVEV (reference sequence). The CDR3 DNA sequence: TGTGCCAGCCGAATGAGTGGACAGTCTTCTAACTATGGCTACACCTTC. As protein: CASRMSGQSSNYGYTF.

CDR3 sequence: CASSIDLRTAHTGELFF. The CDR3 DNA follows: TGTGCCAGTAGTATAGATCTCCGGACAGCACACACCGGGGAGCTGTTTTTT. This rearrangement joins TRBV19 to TRBJ2-2, with D possibly being TRBD1 (6 bases). Germline CDR1 is LNHDA and CDR2 is SQIVND (reference sequence). Trimming pared 0 bases from V and 3 bases from J, leaving 14 bases between. This CDR3 comprises 17 residues.

The sample holds a few counts of this clone. The chain couples TRBV28 to TRBJ1-6; 9 bases line up with TRBD1. This CDR3 spans 16 amino acids. Germline CDR1 and CDR2: MDHEN and SYDVKM. Trimming cost V 4 bases and J 7 bases; bases outside gene matches: 8. CDR3 sequence: CASSSNWGQGNSPLHF. The CDR3 DNA reads as TGTGCCAGCAGTTCCAACTGGGGACAGGGAAATTCACCCCTCCACTTT.

The gene calls are TRBV30 and TRBJ2-2; D remains ambiguous. This CDR3 is built from 12 residues. The germline V gene encodes CDR1 GTSNPN and CDR2 SVGIG (reference sequence). Between the trimmed V and J ends, which lost 5 bases and 5 bases, there was a span of 9 bases. The CDR3, as DNA: TGTGCCTGGGGTCCCCAGACCGGGGAGCTGTTTTTT. Translated: CAWGPQTGELFF.

CDR3 sequence (DNA): TGTGCCAGCAGCCCTAACCGGGACAATGAGCAGTTCTTC. Translating it yields CASSPNRDNEQFF. This chain joins TRBV11-1 and TRBJ2-1; D is uncertain. The germline V gene encodes CDR1 SGHAT and CDR2 FQDESV (reference sequence). Trimming took off 5 bases at V and 5 bases at J, with 10 bases between the two ends. The CDR3 extends over 13 amino acids.

This clone has more than one count but fewer than ten. V and J are TRBV6-1 and TRBJ2-7, with D possibly matching TRBD1 (5 bases). Trimming shortened V by 1 base and J by 4 bases, and 14 bases separated the two germline ends. Looked up from germline, CDR1 is MNHNS and CDR2 is SASEGT. This CDR3 has 15 amino acids. The CDR3 spells CASSEGGQGRYEQYF. CDR3 nucleotide sequence: TGTGCCAGCAGTGAAGGGGGCCAGGGTCGGTACGAGCAGTACTTC.

This clone was recorded once. This chain connects TRBV18 to TRBJ1-2, with D tentatively TRBD1 (5 bases). The length of the CDR3 is 12 residues. Trimming took off 0 bases at V and 8 bases at J, with 7 bases between the two ends. The germline gives CDR1 KGHSH, CDR2 LQKENI. The CDR3 region is CASSPPGGGYTF. The CDR3 DNA reads as TGTGCCAGCTCACCACCGGGGGGGGGCTACACCTTC.

The gene calls are TRBV19 and TRBJ2-2, with 8 nucleotides matching TRBD2. With V trimmed by 7 bases and J by 1 base, 5 bases remained unmatched. In germline, CDR1 is LNHDA, CDR2 SQIVND (reference sequence). The CDR3 has 15 amino acids. CDR3 nucleotide sequence: TGTGCCAGTACGGCGGGGGGCCGGAACACCGGGGAGCTGTTTTTT. It is translated as CASTAGGRNTGELFF.

This chain joins TRBV19 and TRBJ2-2; 7 bases agree with TRBD2. CDR3 size: 15 residues. J lost 1 base, V lost 3 bases, and 2 bases had no gene match. Germline CDR1 is LNHDA and CDR2 is SQIVND (reference sequence). The CDR3 is CASSIQRENTGELFF. The CDR3 DNA reads TGTGCCAGTAGTATCCAGCGGGAGAACACCGGGGAGCTGTTTTTT.

J is TRBJ1-1 and V is TRBV4-1, with TRBD1 matching 10 bases. V was clipped by 0 bases and J by 2 bases; unmatched bases: 9. Per the germline V gene, CDR1 is MGHRA and CDR2 is YSYEKL. The CDR3 runs to 18 residues. The CDR3 here is CASSQDMGTGAGNTEAFF. The CDR3 coding sequence is TGCGCCAGCAGCCAAGACATGGGGACAGGGGCGGGCAACACTGAAGCTTTCTTT.

This rearrangement joins TRBV23-1 to TRBJ1-6; no clear D. TRBV23-1 is identified as an open reading frame with a role that is uncertain. This CDR3 is 15 amino acids long. V was pared by 2 bases and J by 0 bases, with 5 bases between. CDR3 in amino acids: CASSQESSYNSPLHF. In nucleotides, the CDR3 is TGCGCCAGCAGTCAAGAAAGCTCCTATAATTCACCCCTCCACTTT.

This sequence joins TRBV10-2 and TRBJ2-7; maybe TRBD1 (6 bases). Germline V lookup: CDR1 WSHSY, CDR2 SAAADI. The CDR3 runs 12 residues. V shed 6 bases and J shed 3 bases, with 9 bases lying between them. CDR3 DNA: TGCGCCAGCAGAGGACAGAGCTACGAGCAGTACGTC. It specifies CASRGQSYEQYV.

V and J are TRBV11-2 and TRBJ1-2; D remains ambiguous. V was cut by 0 bases and J by 4 bases, with 15 bases left in between. Germline loops: CDR1 SGHAT, CDR2 FQNNGV. The CDR3 has 16 residues. The CDR3, as DNA: TGTGCCAGCAGCTTAGATCCGGGCGGAACTGGCTATGGCTACACCTTC. It is translated as CASSLDPGGTGYGYTF.

The gene calls are TRBV5-4 and TRBJ2-3; 11 positions agree with TRBD2. Germline V gene lookup returns CDR1 SGHNT and CDR2 YYREEE (reference sequence). The length of the CDR3 is 16 residues. V lost 2 bases to trimming and J lost 1 base; unmatched junction nucleotides: 3. CDR3 amino acids: CASSFKLAGGTDTQYF. The CDR3 nucleotides are TGTGCCAGCAGCTTTAAACTAGCGGGGGGCACAGATACGCAGTATTTT.